The clone carrying this T cell receptor beta chain was seen more than once but under ten times. The antigen is not known. Repertoires were generated with immunoSEQ multiplex PCR, while TCRdb's copy carries only in-frame clones and drops some. The repertoire holds approximately 90,000 clones, with around nine tenths as singletons. No infections or other immune events were documented during collection. The data stem from a study of identifying expanded T cells in peripheral blood. Study-wide points: Two-week clone count variance significantly increased as total template count grew. Differentially abundant clones: about 1.3 between replicates, approximately 15 at 2 to 3 weeks, over 18 at four.

V was clipped by 1 base and J by 9 bases, with 16 bases between them. The germline V gene encodes CDR1 SGHDN and CDR2 FVKESK. CDR3 size: 16 residues. The receptor's source is a person aged 18 to 75 in good health. Sequenced material: blood. This chain connects TRBV14 to TRBJ1-6, with a possible D match to TRBD1 (5 bases). CDR3: CASSQGMGTGGSPLHF. The CDR3 DNA reads TGTGCCAGCAGCCAAGGAATGGGGACGGGGGGTTCACCCCTCCACTTT.